This T cell receptor (beta chain) stems from a study of blood T cell repertoires in COVID-19. Study as a whole: Specimens from acute and convalescent COVID-19 originated in the United States, Italy and Spain. T cells, B-cell-depleted T cells, or PBMCs provided the cDNA or gDNA that served as material.

This clone appeared once. The V end was cut by 4 bases, the J end by 4 bases, with 14 bases between. The CDR3 contains 14 residues. Germline assignment: CDR1 SGHNT and CDR2 YYREEE (reference sequence). Original processing notes: Scientists estimated how many nucleated cells there were by amplifying reference gene primers. The data were produced by immunoSEQ multiplex PCR, yet TCRdb's version contains in-frame clones alone and is incomplete. V, J and clone size are those of that table, while D and trimming were read from the DNA. The table has about 99,000 clones, over 70% seen once. This rearrangement joins TRBV5-4 to TRBJ1-1; no reliable D call. The sequencing input was peripheral blood. This receptor was taken from a man aged 50 to 59 with acute or convalescent COVID-19. The CDR3 loop is CASSPEASTTEAFF. DNA of the CDR3: TGTGCCAGCAGCCCCGAAGCTAGTACCACTGAAGCTTTCTTT.